The present TCR beta chain was sequenced within a study of cytomegalovirus exposure and HLA in healthy donors. About the research overall: The Caucasian-associated ancestry cluster contained 65% to 85% of the 398 genotyped donors.

Germline-derived CDR1 and CDR2 are SGHRS and YFSETQ. V was shortened by 1 base and J by 4 bases, with 9 bases between the two germline ends. CDR3 length: 14 amino acids. The PCR contained 60 Vbeta and 13 Jbeta primers. Generated by immunoSEQ multiplex PCR, the TCRdb table keeps only in-frame clones and is missing some. This sample yields 150,000 to 200,000 clones, of which around 80% are seen a single time; 0.5% belongs to the top ten. In regard to this clone: Its antigen is unidentified.

Study-level findings and limits: In a later analysis, most CMV-associated TCR beta chains appeared HLA-restricted. Later analysis associated a missense DCLRE1C variant with TCR beta V- and J-gene trimming. As a later analysis showed, several of the most significant clusters appeared to be linked to common viral pathogens.

The chain is built from TRBV5-1 and TRBJ2-1; no definite D call. The sequenced sample consisted of PBMCs. This clonotype was sampled from a woman aged 50 to 65 in good health and CMV-seronegative. CDR3 sequence (DNA): TGCGCCAGCAGCTTGCGCCGCGGATACAATGAGCAGTTCTTC. Translating gives CASSLRRGYNEQFF.